Below are 30 T cell receptor beta chains sequenced from a single sample in a study of blood T cell repertoires in COVID-19. The data were produced by immunoSEQ multiplex PCR, yet TCRdb's version contains in-frame clones alone and is incomplete. The table shows tens of thousands of clones, with 87% occurring only once. Material: peripheral blood. The origin of the receptors is a human donor in a cohort sampled during active COVID-19.

The V and J genes are TRBV5-1 and TRBJ2-3; no firm D call. Trimming left V 0 bases short and J 4 bases short, with 12 bases between. Germline V CDR1 and CDR2: SGHRS, YFSETQ. The CDR3 length is 15 residues. CDR3 sequence reads: CASSLALVKPDTQYF. Here the CDR3 DNA reads TGCGCCAGCAGCTTGGCGTTGGTCAAGCCAGATACGCAGTATTTT.

The chain recombines TRBV24-1 with TRBJ2-5, with TRBD2 matching 7 bases. The CDR3 extends over 14 amino acids. The germline gives CDR1 KGHDR, CDR2 SFDVKD. V lost 0 bases, J lost 5 bases, and 2 bases stayed unmatched. CDR3 in DNA: TGTGCCACCAGTGATTTGGGGGGAGGGGAGACCCAGTACTTC. The encoded protein is CATSDLGGGETQYF.

J is TRBJ2-7 and V is TRBV7-2; 14 positions match TRBD2. V lost 8 bases and J lost 0; bases outside the gene matches: 9. This CDR3 has 17 amino acids. Germline loops: CDR1 SGHTA, CDR2 FQGNSA. This CDR3 is CASGPGTSGSLSYEQYF. The CDR3 DNA reads as TGTGCCAGCGGGCCCGGGACTAGCGGGAGTCTCTCCTACGAGCAGTACTTC.

V and J are TRBV9 and TRBJ2-4; D is perhaps TRBD2 (5 bases). The V and J ends lost 3 bases and 8 bases respectively, with 15 bases between them. Germline-derived CDR1 and CDR2 are SGDLS and YYNGEE. CDR3 length: 14 amino acids. CDR3 loop: CASSESGVQDIQYF. CDR3 bases: TGTGCCAGCAGCGAGTCCGGGGTTCAAGACATTCAGTACTTC.

This chain connects TRBV7-2 to TRBJ1-2, with 7 nucleotides matching TRBD1. The CDR3 consists of 15 residues. From germline, CDR1 is SGHTA and CDR2 FQGNSA. The junction had 11 bases not matched to a gene; V was cut back by 7 bases and J by 3 bases. CDR3 coding DNA: TGTGCCAGCATCCATCTAAGGGGGCGCTACTATGGCTACACCTTC. Amino acid sequence: CASIHLRGRYYGYTF.

The chain has TRBV4-1 and TRBJ2-1; 8 positions agree with TRBD1. Germline assignment: CDR1 MGHRA and CDR2 YSYEKL. CDR3 length equals 14 residues. V was pared by 5 bases and J by 7 bases, with 7 bases of the junction left unmatched. In nucleotides, the CDR3 is TGCGCCAGCAGCATGCGACAGGGGTGGAATGAGCAGTTCTTC. This codes for CASSMRQGWNEQFF.

This chain uses TRBV19 with TRBJ1-2; tentatively, D is TRBD1 (6 bases). V was trimmed by 2 bases and J by 6 bases, leaving 13 bases between them. Germline V gene data show CDR1 as LNHDA and CDR2 as SQIVND (reference sequence). The CDR3 runs 14 residues. The CDR3 loop reads CASSIRQGLNGYTF. The CDR3 bases are TGTGCCAGTAGTATACGGCAGGGGCTGAATGGCTACACCTTC.

This clone came up once. The rearrangement uses TRBV2 and TRBJ2-5; 7 bases map to TRBD2. Unmatched junction bases numbered 4, after V lost 6 bases and J lost 6 bases. Per the germline V gene, CDR1 is SNHLY and CDR2 is FYNNEI. The CDR3 is 12 residues long. Written as DNA, the CDR3 is TGTGCCAGCAGCCGGGGAGGGAAGACCCAGTACTTC. This translates into CASSRGGKTQYF.

This clone was found once. V and J are TRBV4-1 and TRBJ2-7, with 10 bases identical to TRBD2. V was clipped by 3 bases and J by 4 bases; unmatched bases: 6. Per germline, CDR1 MGHRA and CDR2 YSYEKL. CDR3 length equals 15 residues. CDR3 in DNA: TGCGCCAGCAGCCATAGTACTAGCGGGGAATACGAGCAGTACTTC. It specifies CASSHSTSGEYEQYF.

The V call is TRBV6-6, the J call TRBJ1-2; D remains ambiguous. The CDR3 is made up of 14 amino acids. Germline CDR1 and CDR2: MNHNY and SVGAGI (reference sequence). V shed 3 bases and J shed 2 bases, with 10 bases lying between them. CDR3 region: CASSYSARNYGYTF. DNA of the CDR3: TGTGCCAGCAGTTATTCTGCCCGGAACTATGGCTACACCTTC.

V usage is TRBV6-5 and J usage is TRBJ2-1; a weak D match, TRBD1 (5 bases). With 2 bases removed from V and 0 bases from J, the gap between germline ends came to 11 bases. CDR1 is MNHEY and CDR2 is SVGAGI in the germline V gene. CDR3 length: 16 amino acids. CDR3 nucleotide sequence: TGTGCCAGCAGTTACGACCAAACAGGCTCCTACAATGAGCAGTTCTTC. It translates to CASSYDQTGSYNEQFF.

This chain links TRBV12-3 or TRBV12-4 with TRBJ2-1, with 7 bases that match TRBD1. J gave up 13 bases and V 2 bases, and 5 bases lay outside the gene matches. The CDR3 has 12 residues. The CDR3 spells CASSLRGQLQFF. As DNA, the CDR3 is TGTGCCAGCAGTTTAAGGGGACAGTTACAGTTCTTC.

The chain has TRBV6-5 and TRBJ1-5, with a possible D match to TRBD1 (5 bases). CDR3 length: 15 residues. Germline V lookup: CDR1 MNHEY, CDR2 SVGAGI. The ends were cut back, 0 bases at V and 4 bases at J, with 10 bases in the middle. The CDR3 is CASSYSAGSNQPQHF. The CDR3 DNA is TGTGCCAGCAGTTACTCGGCAGGGTCAAATCAGCCCCAGCATTTT.

The chain has TRBV6-5 and TRBJ1-2, with D possibly being TRBD1 (6 bases). This CDR3 comprises 15 residues. Trimming removed 7 bases from V and 4 bases from J, with 19 bases in between. The germline CDR1 and CDR2 sequences are MNHEY and SVGAGI. The CDR3 DNA reads as TGTGCCAGCACTAAGAAAACAGGGACGATCTATGGCTACACCTTC. It encodes CASTKKTGTIYGYTF.

This clone has only one observation. This chain links TRBV5-1 with TRBJ2-1; 10 nucleotides match TRBD2. Germline lookup yields CDR1 SGHRS and CDR2 YFSETQ. CDR3 length: 15 amino acids. Trimming at V came to 2 bases and at J to 8 bases, leaving 7 bases not matched to a gene. The CDR3 region is CASSFTSGNVDEQFF. For the CDR3, the DNA is TGCGCCAGCAGCTTTACTAGCGGGAACGTTGATGAGCAGTTCTTC.

This chain connects TRBV4-1 to TRBJ2-3; 9 bases match TRBD1. The CDR3 spans 18 residues. After removal of 5 bases from V and 2 bases from J, the junction contained 14 bases not matched to a gene. Germline loops: CDR1 MGHRA, CDR2 YSYEKL. DNA for the CDR3: TGCGCCAGCAGCTCGGGACAGGGTTGGGAGGGAGCCACAGATACGCAGTATTTT. This encodes CASSSGQGWEGATDTQYF.

This rearrangement joins TRBV27 to TRBJ2-1, with 13 bases fitting TRBD2. The CDR3 loop spans 16 amino acids. CDR1 MNHEY and CDR2 SMNVEV come from the germline V gene (reference sequence). V dropped 5 bases and J dropped 6; count of bases not matched to a gene: 7. CDR3 DNA: TGTGCCAGCAGTACCACCACTAGCGGGGGGGCCAATGAGCAGTTCTTC. Its translation is CASSTTTSGGANEQFF.

CDR3 DNA: TGTGCCATCAGTGAACCGCTAGCGGGAGGAGGAGAGACCCAGTACTTC. Translated, it gives CAISEPLAGGGETQYF. The J gene is TRBJ2-5, the V gene TRBV10-3; 11 bases are shared with TRBD2. This CDR3 comprises 16 residues. The germline V gene encodes CDR1 ENHRY and CDR2 SYGVKD. V dropped 3 bases and J dropped 4; count of bases not matched to a gene: 7.

In DNA form, the CDR3 reads TGTGCCAGCAGTGCACCGGGGGGCGCGAATACGCAGTATTTT. Translating it yields CASSAPGGANTQYF. The J gene is TRBJ2-3, the V gene TRBV6-6, with a possible D match to TRBD2 (7 bases). The CDR3 is 14 amino acids. Deletions cut 5 bases from V and 7 bases from J, with 16 bases between. Germline CDR1 is MNHNY and CDR2 is SVGAGI (reference sequence).

This clone was detected only a few times. The chain combines TRBV5-4 with TRBJ1-2; the D gene is possibly TRBD1 (5 bases). CDR1 and CDR2 from the germline V gene are SGHNT and YYREEE (reference sequence). CDR3 length: 14 amino acids. The V and J ends lost 4 bases and 5 bases respectively, with 15 bases between them. The CDR3 region is CASSPTGGGYGYTF. The CDR3 DNA sequence: TGTGCCAGCAGCCCCACAGGCGGAGGGTATGGCTACACCTTC.

The chain couples TRBV24-1 to TRBJ2-3; 10 bases match TRBD2. The CDR3 runs 16 residues. The V gene's germline CDR1 is KGHDR and CDR2 SFDVKD. V shed 0 bases and J 5 bases; nucleotides not matched to a gene: 4. The CDR3 reads CATSDLPQRGGDTQYF. The CDR3 DNA reads as TGTGCCACCAGTGATTTGCCTCAGCGGGGGGGAGATACGCAGTATTTT.

The rearrangement joins TRBV7-8 to TRBJ2-1; 10 bases are a match to TRBD2. Per the germline V gene, CDR1 is SGHVS and CDR2 is FQNEAQ. CDR3 length equals 16 residues. V gave up 5 bases and J gave up 6 bases; unmatched junction bases: 10. The CDR3 region is CASSAISGGGGNEQFF. In DNA, the CDR3 is TGTGCCAGCAGCGCGATCAGCGGGGGGGGCGGCAATGAGCAGTTCTTC.

The V and J genes are TRBV4-1 and TRBJ1-1, with 8 bases matching TRBD1. CDR1 MGHRA and CDR2 YSYEKL come from the germline V gene. CDR3 length: 17 residues. V shed 1 base, J shed 5 bases, and the junction held 12 bases outside the gene matches. CDR3 loop: CASSQGRGQNKGTEAFF. In DNA form, the CDR3 reads TGCGCCAGCAGCCAAGGCAGGGGGCAAAATAAAGGGACTGAAGCTTTCTTT.

The chain joins TRBV5-1 to TRBJ2-1, with 8 bases fitting TRBD2. The CDR3 is 15 residues long. CDR1 and CDR2 from the germline V gene are SGHRS and YFSETQ. The V segment lost 3 bases and the J segment 8 bases; nucleotides outside the gene matches: 10. The CDR3 loop is CASSSARGRLDEQFF. The CDR3 nucleotides read TGCGCCAGCAGCTCGGCCCGCGGGAGGCTCGATGAGCAGTTCTTC.

The V gene is TRBV4-2, the J gene TRBJ1-2, with TRBD1 matching 11 bases. Per the germline V gene, CDR1 is LGHNA and CDR2 is YNFKEQ. This CDR3 contains 15 residues. After removal of 0 bases from V and 7 bases from J, the junction contained 4 bases not matched to a gene. The CDR3 is CASSQEGTGGSGYTF. CDR3 DNA: TGTGCCAGCAGCCAAGAGGGGACAGGGGGTTCTGGCTACACCTTC.

This clone was found a few times. CDR3 in DNA: TGTGCCAGCAGTGAAAACAGAAACTATGGCTACACCTTC. This codes for CASSENRNYGYTF. The rearrangement links TRBV2 to TRBJ1-2; D gene unclear. CDR3 length: 13 residues. Germline-derived CDR1 and CDR2 are SNHLY and FYNNEI. V gave up 2 bases and J gave up 2 bases, with 6 bases separating them.

This chain links TRBV6-2 or TRBV6-3 with TRBJ2-1, with D possibly TRBD2 on 6 matching bases. Deletions cut 7 bases from V and 10 bases from J, with 23 bases between. CDR1 is MNHEY, CDR2 SVGEGT, per germline. This CDR3 has 15 residues. The CDR3 sequence is CASNPTQLGAGEQFF. DNA of the CDR3: TGTGCCAGCAACCCGACCCAGCTAGGGGCGGGGGAGCAGTTCTTC.

This chain uses TRBV5-1 with TRBJ1-2; 10 bases are shared with TRBD1. Germline V lookup: CDR1 SGHRS, CDR2 YFSETQ. V shed 4 bases, J shed 2 bases, and the junction held 8 bases outside the gene matches. This CDR3 has 16 amino acids. The DNA of the CDR3 is TGCGCCAGCAGCCTTCTATCGGGACAGGGGAACTATGGCTACACCTTC. Protein product: CASSLLSGQGNYGYTF.

The V gene is TRBV2, the J gene TRBJ2-7; 9 positions agree with TRBD2. After removal of 2 bases from V and 1 base from J, the junction contained 6 bases not matched to a gene. The CDR3 totals 16 residues. Germline V CDR1 and CDR2: SNHLY, FYNNEI. Written as DNA, the CDR3 is TGTGCCAGCAGTGAATGGGTTAGCGGGAGTTCCTACGAGCAGTACTTC. It is translated as CASSEWVSGSSYEQYF.

This clone has a single count. V gene TRBV5-1 combines with J gene TRBJ1-3; D possibly corresponds to TRBD1 (5 bases). V lost 1 base, J lost 4 bases, and 12 bases lay in between. Germline V gene sequence: CDR1 SGHRS, CDR2 YFSETQ. The CDR3 covers 15 residues. The CDR3, as DNA: TGCGCCAGCAGCTTGCAGTCAGGGAAAGGAAACACCATATATTTT. This codes for CASSLQSGKGNTIYF. The whole variable domain, filled in from reference TRBV5-1 and TRBJ1-3, reads KAGVTQTPRYLIKTRGQQVTLSCSPISGHRSVSWYQQTPGQGLQFLFEYFSETQRNKGNFPGRFSGRQFSNSRSEMNVSTLELGDSALYLCASSLQSGKGNTIYFGEGSWLTVV.